The sequence of this T cell receptor beta chain was determined in a study of T-cell reconstitution after alpha-beta-depleted transplantation in children (dated by TCRdb to 2016 to 2017). About the study as a whole: The study quantitatively tracked T-cell immune reconstitution after TCRalphabeta/CD19-depleted allogeneic hematopoietic cell transplantation in children using TCR repertoire profiling. General findings and caveats noted by the study authors: Over subsequent months, a decline in hyperexpanded clone frequencies was noted, and after one year, T-cell counts and TCRbeta diversity were mostly ascribed to newly produced T cells. The high TCRbeta diversity at day 60 in some patients was ascribed to recipient T cells and intrathymic progenitors that had survived conditioning. The apparently early recovery of alphabetaT-cell counts about two months after transplant reportedly depended on only several hundred rapidly expanded clones that came from non-depleted graft cells.

A few counts support this clonotype. Its cognate antigen has yet to be identified. Nothing much larger sits one base from this clone, and base qualities are not available. Library method: PCR. Sequencing took place on an Illumina HiSeq 2500. TCR libraries were prepared with molecular barcoding, using unique molecular identifiers to normalize TCRbeta repertoire quantification. TCRdb redid the processing of the public reads, applying fastp at Q25 and MiXCR, and retained in-frame beta chains. CDR3 protein sequences are deduplicated, and each keeps its most common genes and DNA. In this sample the table shows about 980,000 distinct CDR3 sequences, 25% to 35% of which occur a single time. About 28% of the sample rests with the top ten. Trimming leaves V shorter by 5 bases and J shorter by 0 bases, with the junction holding 8 bases beyond the gene matches. Taken from the germline V gene, the CDR1 and CDR2 loops are SGHRS and YFSETQ. From the cysteine up to the phenylalanine, the CDR3 has a length of 19 residues. Left in the record is the CDR3 DNA by itself, 57 bases read in frame from the first base.

Sample treatment or condition, as interpreted from the label and publication: allogeneic hematopoietic cell transplantation with graft depleted of TCRalphabeta T cells and CD19 B cells. TCRalphabeta/CD19-depleted allogeneic hematopoietic cell grafts were given to the transplant recipients, all of whom were children. The sequence links TRBV5-1 to TRBJ2-6; TRBD2 aligns with 13 central bases. This clonotype was obtained from a boy under two years old who had a stem cell transplant for SCID, so the T cells may come from the graft donor. The sequencing here drew on PBMCs, mostly from graft donor cells, taken 360 days after TCRalphabeta/CD19-depleted stem cell transplant. The CDR3 is CASSSGLAGAISGANVLTF. The nucleotide sequence reads as follows: TGCGCCAGCAGTTCTGGACTAGCGGGGGCCATCTCTGGGGCCAACGTCCTGACTTTC.